A single sample gave rise to the 21 T cell receptor beta chains below, sequenced in a study of cytomegalovirus exposure and HLA in healthy donors. TCRdb's copy holds only in-frame clones and misses some; the assay was immunoSEQ multiplex PCR. The profile covers roughly 60,000 clones, with about 94% appearing a single time and approximately 2.3% taken by the ten largest. Material for sequencing was PBMCs. All receptors derive from a man aged 18 to 30 in good health and CMV-seronegative.

V gene TRBV28 combines with J gene TRBJ1-4, with D uncertain. Trimming shortened V by 5 bases and J by 1 base, and 11 bases separated the two germline ends. This CDR3 spans 15 amino acids. Germline V gives CDR1 MDHEN, CDR2 SYDVKM. The CDR3 protein is CASSKAAGTNEKLFF. The CDR3 nucleotides are TGTGCCAGCAGTAAGGCGGCGGGAACTAATGAAAAACTGTTTTTT.

The V call is TRBV4-2, the J call TRBJ2-2; 10 bases are a match to TRBD2. V shed 4 bases and J 0 bases; nucleotides not matched to a gene: 5. The length of the CDR3 is 17 residues. Per the germline V gene, CDR1 is LGHNA and CDR2 is YNFKEQ. CDR3 sequence reads: CASSLALAGTNTGELFF. CDR3 DNA sequence: TGTGCCAGCAGCCTCGCACTAGCGGGAACGAACACCGGGGAGCTGTTTTTT.

The rearrangement links TRBV5-1 to TRBJ2-4; 9 bases fit TRBD1. The germline gives CDR1 SGHRS, CDR2 YFSETQ. V lost 4 bases, J lost 6 bases, and 5 bases stayed unmatched. The CDR3 has 14 amino acids. Here the CDR3 reads CASSPGGQGNIQYF. CDR3 coding DNA: TGCGCCAGCAGCCCGGGGGGACAGGGAAACATTCAGTACTTC.

Only a few counts were recorded for this clone. The chain uses TRBV28 and TRBJ1-5; D possibly corresponds to TRBD1 (5 bases). The CDR3 spans 15 residues. CDR1 is MDHEN, CDR2 SYDVKM, per germline. V was pared by 6 bases and J by 1 base, with 13 bases between. CDR3 sequence reads: CASRPGWRSNQPQHF. The CDR3 DNA follows: TGTGCCAGCAGGCCAGGGTGGCGGAGCAATCAGCCCCAGCATTTT.

The chain uses TRBV6-4 and TRBJ2-1; possibly TRBD2 for D (6 bases). This CDR3 region has 15 residues. Between the trimmed V and J ends, which lost 2 bases and 0 bases, there was a span of 8 bases. Germline V gene lookup returns CDR1 MRHNA and CDR2 SNTAGT. CDR3 DNA: TGTGCCAGCAGTGACCTGGGGGGCTCCTACAATGAGCAGTTCTTC. Translated: CASSDLGGSYNEQFF.

The chain employs TRBV11-2 and TRBJ1-2, with D perhaps matching TRBD1 (5 bases). CDR1 SGHAT and CDR2 FQNNGV come from the germline V gene. The V end was cut by 1 base, the J end by 6 bases, with 6 bases between. The CDR3 is 12 residues long. The CDR3 nucleotides read TGTGCCAGCAGCTTAGGGGGGGATGGCTACACCTTC. Encoded protein: CASSLGGDGYTF. The full variable domain, its missing parts supplied by reference TRBV11-2 and TRBJ1-2, is EAGVAQSPRYKIIEKRQSVAFWCNPISGHATLYWYQQILGQGPKLLIQFQNNGVVDDSQLPKDRFSAERLKGVDSTLKIQPAKLEDSAVYLCASSLGGDGYTFGSGTRLTVV.

Regarding this clone: The junction differs from germline at one of its ends, possibly a read error. The V gene is TRBV10-3, the J gene TRBJ2-7; no firm D call. Germline V gene data show CDR1 as ENHRY and CDR2 as SYGVKD. The CDR3 contains 12 residues. This chain's CDR3 is CAIKSFGFRRRF. In DNA, the CDR3 is TGTGCCATCAAGTCTTTTGGGTTTAGGCGGCGCTTC.

The gene calls are TRBV5-1 and TRBJ2-7, with TRBD1 matching over 7 bases. V lost 4 bases and J lost 5; bases outside the gene matches: 9. Per germline, CDR1 SGHRS and CDR2 YFSETQ. The CDR3 length is 14 residues. This chain's CDR3 is CASSRRTGLDEQYF. The CDR3 coding sequence is TGCGCCAGCAGCCGGAGGACAGGTTTGGACGAGCAGTACTTC.

This chain joins TRBV19 and TRBJ2-2; TRBD1 matches 11 bases. CDR3 length: 13 amino acids. Trimming took 6 bases from V and 7 from J; bases not matched to a gene: 1. Germline assignment: CDR1 LNHDA and CDR2 SQIVND (reference sequence). This CDR3 reads CASRDRGLGELFF. DNA for the CDR3: TGTGCCAGTAGGGACAGGGGGCTCGGGGAGCTGTTTTTT. The variable domain in full, completed from reference TRBV19 and TRBJ2-2, reads DGGITQSPKYLFRKEGQNVTLSCEQNLNHDAMYWYRQDPGQGLRLIYYSQIVNDFQKGDIAEGYSVSREKKESFPLTVTSAQKNPTAFYLCASRDRGLGELFFGEGSRLTVL.

The rearrangement joins TRBV9 to TRBJ2-5; D is perhaps TRBD2 (5 bases). Germline-derived CDR1 and CDR2 are SGDLS and YYNGEE. V was pared by 1 base and J by 4 bases, with 8 bases between. The CDR3 length is 13 residues. The CDR3 is CASSVRGIETQYF. The CDR3 coding sequence is TGTGCCAGCAGCGTACGAGGGATAGAGACCCAGTACTTC. Combining the CDR3 with reference TRBV9 and TRBJ2-5 gives the whole variable domain DSGVTQTPKHLITATGQRVTLRCSPRSGDLSVYWYQQSLDQGLQFLIQYYNGEERAKGNILERFSAQQFPDLHSELNLSSLELGDSALYFCASSVRGIETQYFGPGTRLLVL.

This clone was counted a single time. The chain uses TRBV11-3 and TRBJ2-1; 11 nucleotides agree with TRBD2. CDR1 SGHNT and CDR2 YENEEA come from the germline V gene. V lost 6 bases and J lost 5; bases outside the gene matches: 0. The CDR3 covers 13 residues. Written as DNA, the CDR3 is TGTGCCAGCAGGACTAGCGGGGACAATGAGCAGTTCTTC. The encoded protein is CASRTSGDNEQFF.

The chain carries TRBV30 and TRBJ1-1; the D gene is possibly TRBD1 (6 bases). V lost 5 bases, J lost 7 bases, and 14 bases lay in between. Germline assignment: CDR1 GTSNPN and CDR2 SVGIG (reference sequence). The CDR3 covers 12 residues. The CDR3 is CAWGPQGIEAFF. As DNA, the CDR3 is TGTGCCTGGGGCCCACAGGGAATTGAAGCTTTCTTT.

CDR3 sequence reads: CASSSSGGSKYF. DNA of the CDR3: TGTGCCAGCAGTTCTTCAGGGGGCTCGAAGTATTTT. This rearrangement joins TRBV28 to TRBJ2-3; TRBD1 matches 8 bases. J gave up 13 bases and V 4 bases, and 7 bases lay outside the gene matches. Per germline, CDR1 MDHEN and CDR2 SYDVKM. The CDR3 loop spans 12 amino acids.

This clone was counted between two and nine times. V usage is TRBV6-1 and J usage is TRBJ1-4; tentative D call: TRBD1 (5 bases). The V and J ends lost 1 base and 7 bases respectively, with 13 bases between them. Germline V lookup: CDR1 MNHNS, CDR2 SASEGT. CDR3 length: 15 amino acids. The CDR3 DNA is TGTGCCAGCAGTGAAGAGGGGAGGGGCGGTGAAAAACTGTTTTTT. Residues: CASSEEGRGGEKLFF.

This clone was counted a single time. The DNA of the CDR3 is TGTGCCAGCAGCCTAGGGACAGCACAAGAGACCCAGTACTTC. As protein: CASSLGTAQETQYF. The rearrangement uses TRBV7-9 and TRBJ2-5; TRBD1 agrees at 7 bases. The germline gives CDR1 SEHNR, CDR2 FQNEAQ (reference sequence). The CDR3 has 14 amino acids. With 5 bases clipped from V and 2 bases from J, the junction kept 5 bases outside the gene matches.

The chain combines TRBV7-2 with TRBJ2-3, with TRBD2 matching over 10 bases. V shed 3 bases and J 1 base; nucleotides not matched to a gene: 4. The CDR3 runs to 16 residues. The germline V gene has CDR1 SGHTA and CDR2 FQGNSA. CDR3 residues: CASSFRTSGRTDTQYF. Written as DNA, the CDR3 is TGTGCCAGCAGCTTTCGGACTAGCGGACGCACAGATACGCAGTATTTT.

This chain joins TRBV18 and TRBJ2-2; a weak D match, TRBD1 (5 bases). The V end was cut by 1 base, the J end by 6 bases, with 12 bases between. The CDR3 is 15 residues long. Germline values: CDR1 KGHSH, CDR2 LQKENI. The CDR3 nucleotides are TGTGCCAGCTCACCACGGGAAGGGGCGGCCGGGGAGCTGTTTTTT. It translates to CASSPREGAAGELFF.

The chain employs TRBV11-3 and TRBJ2-5; 13 nucleotides align to TRBD2. The CDR3 sequence is 16 residues long. Germline values: CDR1 SGHNT, CDR2 YENEEA. V lost 5 bases and J lost 0; bases outside the gene matches: 3. CDR3 DNA: TGTGCCAGCAGCCCTGGACTAGCGGGGGACCAAGAGACCCAGTACTTC. Translating it yields CASSPGLAGDQETQYF.

V is TRBV27 and J is TRBJ2-7; 7 bases align to TRBD1. The germline V gene has CDR1 MNHEY and CDR2 SMNVEV (reference sequence). The V and J ends lost 3 bases and 4 bases, in that order; junction bases with no gene match: 6. This CDR3 spans 14 amino acids. CDR3 coding DNA: TGTGCCAGCAGTTTGTGGGACAGAGGTTACGAGCAGTACTTC. Translating it yields CASSLWDRGYEQYF.

V gene TRBV12-5 combines with J gene TRBJ2-5; D uncertain. This CDR3 has 15 amino acids. Germline assignment: CDR1 LGHNT and CDR2 FRNRAP. Trimming shortened V by 4 bases and J by 0 bases, and 12 bases separated the two germline ends. CDR3 amino acids: CASGSGSSYQETQYF. The CDR3 bases are TGTGCTAGTGGTTCCGGGTCATCGTACCAAGAGACCCAGTACTTC.

This clone was recorded only once. The rearrangement links TRBV7-2 to TRBJ2-7, with D maybe TRBD1 (6 bases). The CDR3 runs 16 residues. CDR1 and CDR2 (germline): SGHTA, FQGNSA. The V end was cut by 5 bases, the J end by 4 bases, with 21 bases between. This chain's CDR3 is CASSPRGFVLEYEQYF. In DNA, the CDR3 is TGTGCCAGCAGCCCAAGGGGGTTTGTGTTGGAGTACGAGCAGTACTTC.